Below are 29 T cell receptor beta chains sequenced from a single sample in a study of PD-1 blockade in classical Hodgkin lymphoma. Described time point: cycle 4 day 1 (C4D1), after 6 weeks of nivolumab. Each patient's relapse followed autologous stem cell transplantation, and brentuximab vedotin exposure varied. Assay: immunoSEQ multiplex PCR; the TCRdb copy retains only in-frame clones and omits some. The sample has 85,000 to 90,000 clones; 90% are singletons. Sequenced here: peripheral blood mononuclear cells (PBMCs), sampled before the fourth cycle of nivolumab. These receptors were taken from a human donor with classical Hodgkin lymphoma.

This chain uses TRBV4-1 with TRBJ2-7; no clear D gene. Between the trimmed V and J ends, which lost 1 base and 1 base, there was a span of 2 bases. The CDR3 is 12 amino acids. From germline, CDR1 is MGHRA and CDR2 YSYEKL. The CDR3 DNA reads TGCGCCAGCAGCCAAGGATCCTACGAGCAGTACTTC. This translates into CASSQGSYEQYF.

The chain recombines TRBV4-1 with TRBJ2-7; 9 bases are shared with TRBD1. Germline CDR1 MGHRA, CDR2 YSYEKL. The V and J ends lost 4 bases and 6 bases, in that order; junction bases with no gene match: 7. This CDR3 is built from 14 residues. DNA for the CDR3: TGCGCCAGCAGCCCCGGAGGGACAGGGCCCGAGCAGTACTTC. It codes for CASSPGGTGPEQYF.

The chain uses TRBV10-2 and TRBJ2-1, with 8 bases lining up with TRBD2. CDR1 WSHSY and CDR2 SAAADI come from the germline V gene. The CDR3 loop spans 12 amino acids. The ends lost 6 bases at V and 9 bases at J; junction bases unmatched: 4. CDR3 in DNA: TGCGCCAGCAGGGCGGGGGGAGGTGAGCAGTTCTTC. Its translation: CASRAGGGEQFF.

About this clone itself: Germline is not matched at one junction end, which may reflect a read error. Other nucleotide sequences from this sample produce the same CDR3. The chain is built from TRBV25-1 and TRBJ1-4; D may be TRBD1 (6 bases). CDR3 length: 14 amino acids. Germline loops: CDR1 MGHDK, CDR2 SYGVNS. The CDR3 protein is CASSRDNANEKLFF. CDR3 nucleotides: TGTGCCAGCAGCCGGGACAATGCTAACGAAAAACTGTTTTTT.

The rearrangement links TRBV19 to TRBJ1-3, with D hard to call. The germline gives CDR1 LNHDA, CDR2 SQIVND (reference sequence). V lost 7 bases, J lost 4 bases, and 11 bases lay in between. CDR3 length equals 13 residues. The CDR3 DNA is TGTGCCAGTACGCGGAGTCCAGGAAACACCATATATTTT. Amino acid sequence: CASTRSPGNTIYF.

The rearrangement uses TRBV19 and TRBJ2-7; a possible D gene is TRBD1 (6 bases). V was shortened by 4 bases and J by 0 bases, with 13 bases between the two germline ends. The CDR3 has 15 residues. Looked up from germline, CDR1 is LNHDA and CDR2 is SQIVND (reference sequence). In DNA form, the CDR3 reads TGTGCCAGTAGTACACAGGGAGAAGGCTCCTACGAGCAGTACTTC. This codes for CASSTQGEGSYEQYF.

For this clone: A junction end diverges from the germline sequence, so it may reflect a read error. This chain uses TRBV7-3 with TRBJ2-3; the D gene could be TRBD1 or TRBD2 (5 bases each). The CDR3 is made up of 15 amino acids. CDR1 and CDR2 (germline): SGHTA, FQGTGA. This CDR3 is CASSLTRGSTDTQYF. The CDR3 coding sequence is TGTGCCAGCAGTTTAACTAGGGGAAGCACAGATACGCAGTATTTT.

The chain combines TRBV6-1 with TRBJ1-5, with unresolved D. The CDR3 covers 13 residues. Looked up from germline, CDR1 is MNHNS and CDR2 is SASEGT. Trimming took 6 bases from V and 0 from J, leaving 6 bases between them. Here the CDR3 reads CASSLDSNQPQHF. The CDR3 DNA follows: TGTGCCAGCAGCTTGGATAGCAATCAGCCCCAGCATTTT.

The rearrangement links TRBV18 to TRBJ2-1; the match to TRBD2 covers 12 bases. V dropped 3 bases and J dropped 8; count of bases not matched to a gene: 11. This CDR3 contains 17 residues. The germline gives CDR1 KGHSH, CDR2 LQKENI. The CDR3 DNA follows: TGTGCCAGCTCACCTCAACGGGTTCTAGCGGGGGGGCATGAGCAGTTCTTC. This codes for CASSPQRVLAGGHEQFF.

The chain couples TRBV11-2 to TRBJ2-5; D is uncertain. V was shortened by 0 bases and J by 5 bases, with 25 bases between the two germline ends. CDR3 length: 19 residues. Germline V gives CDR1 SGHAT, CDR2 FQNNGV. The CDR3 sequence: CASSLEPLDFVRARETQYF. CDR3 bases: TGTGCCAGCAGCTTAGAGCCCCTAGATTTCGTTAGAGCTCGGGAGACCCAGTACTTC.

This chain uses TRBV5-1 with TRBJ1-6, with TRBD1 matching over 9 bases. V lost 3 bases to trimming and J lost 11 bases; unmatched junction nucleotides: 6. Germline V gene sequence: CDR1 SGHRS, CDR2 YFSETQ. The CDR3 totals 14 residues. CDR3 residues: CASSSGQGRTPLHF. The CDR3 region has the DNA TGCGCCAGCAGCTCCGGACAGGGGAGGACACCCCTCCACTTT.

The V gene is TRBV7-2, the J gene TRBJ2-3; TRBD2 matches 10 bases. CDR3 length equals 16 residues. Trimming took 0 bases from V and 2 from J; bases not matched to a gene: 2. CDR1 is SGHTA and CDR2 is FQGNSA in the germline V gene. In nucleotides, the CDR3 is TGTGCCAGCAGCTTAGCTAGCGGGGGGACCACAGATACGCAGTATTTT. This encodes CASSLASGGTTDTQYF.

The genes are TRBV19 and TRBJ2-7; the D is unclear. V was shortened by 2 bases and J by 0 bases, with 14 bases between the two germline ends. Germline V CDR1 and CDR2: LNHDA, SQIVND (reference sequence). The CDR3 totals 16 residues. CDR3 protein: CASSIKAGLSSYEQYF. The CDR3, as DNA: TGTGCCAGTAGTATAAAAGCTGGCTTGAGCTCCTACGAGCAGTACTTC. Combining the CDR3 with reference TRBV19 and TRBJ2-7 gives the whole variable domain DGGITQSPKYLFRKEGQNVTLSCEQNLNHDAMYWYRQDPGQGLRLIYYSQIVNDFQKGDIAEGYSVSREKKESFPLTVTSAQKNPTAFYLCASSIKAGLSSYEQYFGPGTRLTVT.

The chain joins TRBV5-4 to TRBJ1-1, with D perhaps TRBD1 (5 bases). Germline lookup yields CDR1 SGHNT and CDR2 YYREEE (reference sequence). The CDR3 is 15 amino acids. The V and J ends lost 4 bases and 1 base respectively, with 14 bases between them. CDR3 nucleotides: TGTGCCAGCAGCCCGGGGCCGATATGGAACACTGAAGCTTTCTTT. Translated: CASSPGPIWNTEAFF. The full variable domain, with the rest looked up from reference TRBV5-4 and TRBJ1-1, is ETGVTQSPTHLIKTRGQQVTLRCSSQSGHNTVSWYQQALGQGPQFIFQYYREEENGRGNFPPRFSGLQFPNYSSELNVNALELDDSALYLCASSPGPIWNTEAFFGQGTRLTVV.

V is TRBV10-3 and J is TRBJ2-7; D gene uncertain. The CDR3 loop spans 22 amino acids. From germline, CDR1 is ENHRY and CDR2 SYGVKD. With 0 bases removed from V and 5 bases from J, the gap between germline ends came to 35 bases. The CDR3 loop reads CAISESVEKILSPGFPEHEQYF. CDR3 nucleotides: TGTGCCATCAGTGAGTCTGTCGAGAAGATCTTGTCGCCCGGTTTTCCCGAGCACGAGCAGTACTTC.

The V call is TRBV5-1, the J call TRBJ2-3; TRBD2 aligns across 12 bases. This CDR3 has 15 amino acids. Germline CDR1 and CDR2: SGHRS and YFSETQ. The V gene end was trimmed by 2 bases and the J gene end by 4 bases; junction bases not matched to a gene: 2. The CDR3 is CASSFGLAGPDTQYF. CDR3 in DNA: TGCGCCAGCAGCTTCGGACTAGCGGGGCCAGATACGCAGTATTTT. The variable domain in full, with the rest retrieved from reference TRBV5-1 and TRBJ2-3, is KAGVTQTPRYLIKTRGQQVTLSCSPISGHRSVSWYQQTPGQGLQFLFEYFSETQRNKGNFPGRFSGRQFSNSRSEMNVSTLELGDSALYLCASSFGLAGPDTQYFGPGTRLTVL.

This chain joins TRBV7-8 and TRBJ2-1; D may be TRBD1 (6 bases). CDR1 is SGHVS and CDR2 is FQNEAQ in the germline V gene. The CDR3 is made up of 16 amino acids. The V end was cut by 1 base, the J end by 0 bases, with 10 bases between. The chain's CDR3 is CASSLETGSSYNEQFF. CDR3 DNA: TGTGCCAGCAGCTTAGAGACAGGTAGCTCCTACAATGAGCAGTTCTTC.

The V and J genes are TRBV6-5 and TRBJ1-2; TRBD1 is a possible D gene (5 bases). The CDR3 totals 13 residues. Germline V lookup: CDR1 MNHEY, CDR2 SVGAGI. V was trimmed by 6 bases and J by 2 bases, leaving 10 bases between them. The DNA of the CDR3 is TGTGCCAGCAGGGGGGGACGAAACTATGGCTACACCTTC. Translation: CASRGGRNYGYTF.

This clone was counted a single time. The chain links TRBV6-5 to TRBJ1-4, with D unclear. This CDR3 region has 12 residues. V lost 0 bases and J 8 bases, leaving 4 bases between the germline ends. Germline V gives CDR1 MNHEY, CDR2 SVGAGI. CDR3 residues: CASSYSTEKLFF. CDR3 in DNA: TGTGCCAGCAGTTACTCCACAGAAAAACTGTTTTTT.

V gene TRBV12-5 combines with J gene TRBJ2-3, with D unresolved. This CDR3 spans 17 amino acids. Trimming cost V 6 bases and J 0 bases, with 19 bases left between them. Germline V CDR1 and CDR2: LGHNT, FRNRAP. The CDR3 loop reads CASGLPPGATSTDTQYF. The DNA for the CDR3 is TGTGCTAGTGGCCTCCCCCCCGGCGCCACTAGCACAGATACGCAGTATTTT.

The sample holds one count of this clone. The chain combines TRBV28 with TRBJ2-7; D uncertain. The CDR3 covers 13 residues. The germline V gene encodes CDR1 MDHEN and CDR2 SYDVKM. The ends were cut back, 6 bases at V and 0 bases at J, with 9 bases in the middle. The CDR3 protein is CASSLIGSYEQYF. The CDR3 coding sequence is TGTGCCAGCAGCCTCATCGGCTCCTACGAGCAGTACTTC.

The J gene is TRBJ1-6, the V gene TRBV6-5; a possible D gene is TRBD1 (5 bases). Germline V gene lookup returns CDR1 MNHEY and CDR2 SVGAGI. This CDR3 is built from 16 residues. V was pared by 2 bases and J by 8 bases, with 16 bases between. Here the CDR3 DNA reads TGTGCCAGCAGTTACAACTCAGGGAATAGGGATTCACCCCTCCACTTT. As protein: CASSYNSGNRDSPLHF.

The J gene is TRBJ1-2, the V gene TRBV7-9, with no clear D. CDR1 SEHNR and CDR2 FQNEAQ come from the germline V gene (reference sequence). This CDR3 spans 16 amino acids. Trimming removed 5 bases at V and 0 bases at J, with 16 bases between. CDR3 sequence: CASSPWEGVANYGYTF. The CDR3 DNA follows: TGTGCCAGCAGCCCCTGGGAGGGCGTAGCTAACTATGGCTACACCTTC.

This chain uses TRBV7-2 with TRBJ2-3, with D uncertain. The CDR3 spans 17 residues. The germline V and J ends were trimmed by 5 bases and 0 bases, with 18 bases remaining between them. The germline CDR1 and CDR2 sequences are SGHTA and FQGNSA. CDR3 protein: CASSPPSDGTSTDTQYF. The CDR3 nucleotides are TGTGCCAGCAGCCCACCCTCGGACGGAACTAGCACAGATACGCAGTATTTT.

The gene calls are TRBV2 and TRBJ1-5, with no clear D. This CDR3 comprises 13 residues. CDR1 and CDR2 from the germline V gene are SNHLY and FYNNEI. The germline V and J ends were trimmed by 6 bases and 1 base, with 7 bases remaining between them. The CDR3 region is CASSQVSNQPQHF. The CDR3 nucleotides are TGTGCCAGCAGCCAGGTGAGCAATCAGCCCCAGCATTTT.

The chain is built from TRBV19 and TRBJ2-2, with 8 bases identical to TRBD2. Germline V gene data show CDR1 as LNHDA and CDR2 as SQIVND (reference sequence). The CDR3 spans 17 residues. J gave up 8 bases and V 7 bases, and 18 bases lay outside the gene matches. In nucleotides, the CDR3 is TGTGCCAGTACCACGGGACTAGGGGGAGATAGGGGAGGGGAGCTGTTTTTT. As protein: CASTTGLGGDRGGELFF.

The gene calls are TRBV7-9 and TRBJ2-1; tentative D call: TRBD2 (5 bases). V was shortened by 2 bases and J by 5 bases, with 7 bases between the two germline ends. Germline V gene data show CDR1 as SEHNR and CDR2 as FQNEAQ (reference sequence). The CDR3 runs to 13 residues. The DNA of the CDR3 is TGTGCCAGCAGCTTAATGCGGGACAATGAGCAGTTCTTC. Encoded protein: CASSLMRDNEQFF.

The J gene is TRBJ2-1, the V gene TRBV19; D might be TRBD2 (5 bases). Germline V lookup: CDR1 LNHDA, CDR2 SQIVND (reference sequence). The CDR3 runs 13 residues. With 5 bases removed from V and 8 bases from J, the gap between germline ends came to 13 bases. CDR3 amino acids: CASSVSEGHEQFF. The DNA of the CDR3 is TGTGCCAGTAGTGTTTCCGAGGGCCATGAGCAGTTCTTC.

The V call is TRBV18, the J call TRBJ1-3; 9 positions match TRBD1. Losses at the gene ends were 2 bases for V and 4 bases for J; bases not matched to a gene: 12. The CDR3 runs 18 residues. Germline assignment: CDR1 KGHSH and CDR2 LQKENI. The CDR3 sequence is CASSPYTSGTGLGNTIYF. In DNA form, the CDR3 reads TGTGCCAGCTCACCATACACGTCCGGGACAGGGTTAGGAAACACCATATATTTT.